This note documents a single T cell receptor beta chain sequence. The antigen this receptor binds is unknown. Within one base of it there is no much larger clone, and no base qualities were kept. The cohort comprised several hundred healthy bone marrow donors. All cohort members were sampled while nominally healthy, although unrecorded immune exposures were likely present. The donor was CMV seronegative and was included in the group of a few hundred seronegative cohort members. Each donor provided a peripheral blood sample, and peripheral blood mononuclear cells were used for TCR beta sequencing. Genomic DNA extraction from the blood cell samples was performed with the Qiagen DNeasy Blood Extraction Kit. Germline trimming: 0 bases from V, 3 bases from J; junction bases outside gene matches: 2. The cysteine opens and the phenylalanine closes a CDR3 of 15 amino acids. The sequence is cut down to CDR3 DNA, 45 bases in frame from base 1. Taken from the germline V gene, the CDR1 and CDR2 loops are SGHAT and FQNNGV.

The library was produced with the immunoSEQ multiplex PCR assay. For the multiplex PCR, a mixture combining 60 forward primers for TCR Vbeta segments and 13 reverse primers for TCR Jbeta segments was used. Amplification of the CDR3 region of rearranged TCR beta genes was performed with a multiplex PCR assay on genomic DNA. On the Illumina HiSeq System, the amplified TCR beta libraries were sequenced as 87-base-pair reads. Regarding the original processing steps: Across the 600 to 700 repertoires, a later analysis counted around 80 million unique TCR beta chains, roughly 11 million of which were shared by at least two donors. A nearest-neighbor algorithm error-corrected the raw reads and collapsed the reads into unique sequences, merging closely related sequences to remove PCR and sequencing errors. CDR3 sequences were aligned to IMGT reference sequences to assign V, D and J gene segments. Each retained sequence needed at least a six-nucleotide match to both a V gene segment and a J gene segment. Rearrangements were classified as productive when the CDR3 lacked stop codons and remained in frame with V and J, and all other rearrangements were classified as non-productive. Following IMGT convention, CDR3 was defined as the stretch from the second conserved V-encoded cysteine to the conserved J-encoded phenylalanine. In an earlier analysis of around 540 of the donors, sequences lacking an unambiguous match to a single V gene segment were excluded. An earlier analysis of about 590 of the donors classified V segments as functional when productive rearrangements were above 56.7% and as segregating when the standard deviation between donors was above 5%. To diagnose cytomegalovirus status from the catalog of TCR beta chain sequences, a statistical classification framework was built. A later analysis assigned V and J genes by comparing TCR nucleotide sequences with IMGT/GENE-DB human TR gene sequences. A later analysis assigned CDR3 sequences and most-parsimonious VDJ recombination scenarios with the TCRdist pipeline. In a later analysis, each TCR beta chain was defined by its CDR3 amino acid sequence together with its V-gene family, and reads without a unique V-gene family were excluded. As a way to deal with suspected cross-contamination and a sequencing artifact, a later analysis dropped under 600 nucleotide sequences that were highly shared and had low generation probability. In a later analysis, a clonal expansion index was calculated for each public chain from normalized within-repertoire ranks of inferred template counts. In a later analysis, generation probabilities were computed with a VDJ recombination model fitted to out-of-frame rearrangements, and the resulting probabilities were checked against IGoR. A later analysis scored TCR-TCR, TCR-HLA and TCR-CMV co-occurrence with hypergeometric tests, applying a repertoire-size bias correction to TCR pairs. To estimate false discovery rates, a later analysis permuted the HLA or CMV assignments 20 times. In a later analysis, co-occurring TCRs were grouped with DBSCAN, and TCRdist sequence similarity was added when clustering was performed within HLA-allele-positive subsets. Repertoires with fewer than 30,000 or more than 120,000 public chains were left out of co-occurrence clustering, as were a handful of repertoires with anomalous nucleotide sharing. This is the immuneACCESS table as TCRdb keeps it, with only in-frame sequences that have V and J called. A part of the clones is gone; compared with another copy, unresolved V genes explain less than half, and the rest is unexplained. That table is the source of V, J and clone size, and D and trimming were worked out from the DNA. The sample table contains fewer than 350,000 clones; only one count was recorded for roughly 90% of them. Jointly, the top ten make up approximately 2.2% of the sample.

The sample comes from a study of cytomegalovirus exposure and HLA in healthy donors (dated by TCRdb to about 2017). Notes on the research overall: In an earlier analysis of roughly 590 of the donors, 250 to 300 Gb of sequence data and 90 million to 130 million unique TCR beta sequences from 150 million to 200 million T cells were reported. On average, around 240,000 unique TCR beta nucleotide sequences were sequenced per donor among 350 to 400 genotyped donors of the cohort, with roughly 18% of those sequences being non-productive. Every discovery cohort repertoire had been produced on one sequencing platform. To predict cytomegalovirus infection status, the study combined high-throughput TCR immunosequencing, statistical association of individual TCRs with disease status, and machine learning. Typing coverage differed by locus: A, B, C, DRB1 and DQB1 were typed in roughly 629-630 donors, DQA1 in 500 to 550, DPA1 in approximately 600, and DPB1 in approximately 450. In a later genetic analysis, genome-wide SNP genotypes for about three fifths of the 666 donors were used, and that subset was treated as a discovery cohort. Both class I and class II loci were covered by HLA typing, at four-digit resolution. The study profiled the T cell repertoires of 500 to 800 subjects by immunosequencing and related them to cytomegalovirus serostatus. To study patterns of TCR occurrence, a later analysis re-analyzed previously published TCR beta repertoires from around 670 donors and added high-resolution HLA genotyping. Among the roughly 400 genotyped donors, approximately 82% belonged to the genetic ancestry cluster associated with self-reported Caucasian donors. The study was designed to test whether signatures of past pathogen exposure could be identified by cataloging public T cell receptors. In addition to the first cohort of 650 to 750 subjects, a separate validation cohort of 130 or so different subjects was used. Donor age, sex, ethnicity and CMV serostatus were collected together with the repertoire data. Approximately 300 gigabases of sequencing data and approximately 91 million unique TCR sequences made up an early release that covered fewer than 650 HLA-typed donors. An earlier analysis of around 540 of the donors applied high-throughput TCR beta sequencing to assess whether each TCR beta V gene segment acted as functional or pseudogenic. Rather than using new phenotypic data, the later analysis identified candidate immune exposures from TCR beta sequences and from how often those sequences occurred across donors. A few DR-DQ haplotypes were treated as single units for association and clustering because of strong linkage in the cohort.

General findings and caveats noted by the study authors: Several of the top co-occurrence clusters appeared to be linked to parvovirus B19, influenza, CMV and Epstein-Barr virus, according to a later analysis. Across donors, most TCR sequences were observed very rarely, whereas some public TCRs were present in many individuals. In vitro tests confirmed that a few of the cytomegalovirus-associated TCR beta chains recognize cytomegalovirus antigens. In a later analysis, TCR association rates were found to vary across HLA loci, with the most associated TCRs seen for DRB1 alleles and the fewest for HLA-C alleles. Correlated functional status among segregating V segments might be attributable to linkage disequilibrium, but an unknown experimental factor could not be ruled out. Cytomegalovirus status was reported to be diagnosed by the classifier with high specificity and sensitivity in both the original and validation cohorts. Because some donors lacked HLA typing at each locus, the association tests relied only on the typed subset. For the cohort, immune exposure information was limited to CMV serostatus. Because the 87-base-pair reads could not distinguish some IMGT-functional V segments, including TRBV6-2 and TRBV6-3, those segments were excluded. When HLA alleles, especially DR and DQ, strongly co-occurred, TCR associations were difficult to assign to individual alleles. The cohort was sequenced for TCR beta chains only, and without alpha or paired-chain data the features that could be detected were limited. A later genetic analysis reported fewer N-insertions in productive TCRs among donors in an Asian-associated ancestry cluster than the approximately 700-donor mean. Over 15 rarely observed V segments, including chromosome 9 orphons, were excluded from the earlier analysis of some 590 of the donors because counts were too low. A cluster of highly shared sequence variants was judged likely to represent a technical artifact of the sequencing pipeline. An association between a missense DCLRE1C variant and V-gene and J-gene trimming of TCR beta chains was found in a later genetic analysis and replicated in an independent cohort. Compared with equally common non-associated chains, HLA-associated TCR beta chains in a later analysis were more clonally expanded and had lower generation probabilities. It was suggested by the authors that the approach could potentially be generalized to other disease states and immunological phenotypes. Sequencing depth was assumed to be roughly uniform across donors in the presence/absence analyses, though that assumption may not hold. A total of fewer than 200 TCR beta chains were listed by the study as associated with cytomegalovirus. A later analysis associated roughly 17,000 TCR beta sequences with specific HLA alleles at a false discovery rate of 0.05. A later analysis found that most CMV-associated TCR beta chains appeared HLA-restricted, with HLA associations seemingly driven largely by CMV exposure. A further reported finding was that TCR beta sequences accurately predicted the HLA-A and HLA-B alleles for most subjects in the first cohort. An earlier analysis of some 560 of the donors showed that most TCR beta V segments appeared in productive rearrangements either about 90% or about 30% of the time, which broadly matched IMGT annotations.

Sequencing used PBMCs. Recombination connected TRBV11-2 to TRBJ1-5; 7 central bases correspond to TRBD1. This receptor was obtained from a woman aged 18-29 years in good health and CMV-seronegative. The DNA sequence is given as TGTGCCAGCAGCTTAGATACAGGGGACAATCAGCCCCAGCATTTT. Translated, this gives CASSLDTGDNQPQHF.